This T cell receptor (beta chain) was recorded in a study of cytomegalovirus exposure and HLA in healthy donors. About the research overall: Unique TCR beta sequences numbering approximately 120 million came from roughly 180 million T cells in an earlier analysis. General study results and limits: The classifier reportedly diagnosed cytomegalovirus status with high sensitivity and specificity.

PCR amplification relied on 60 Vbeta primers (plus 13 Jbeta primers). TCRdb's table, derived via immunoSEQ multiplex PCR, lists solely in-frame clones and lacks some. The data show some 110,000 clones, around 73% seen once. The CDR3 has 14 amino acids. V lost 4 bases and J 8 bases, leaving 18 bases between the germline ends. Germline V gene data show CDR1 as SGHDT and CDR2 as YYEEEE. In its sample, this clone was seen once. The antigen is unknown. This clonotype was sampled from a man in his 60s in good health and CMV-seropositive. The material sequenced was PBMCs. The gene calls are TRBV5-6 and TRBJ1-2, with TRBD1 as a possible D gene (6 bases). The CDR3 DNA follows: TGTGCCAGCAGCCTCGGGACACCTCCCCCCGGCTACACCTTC. This sequence encodes CASSLGTPPPGYTF.